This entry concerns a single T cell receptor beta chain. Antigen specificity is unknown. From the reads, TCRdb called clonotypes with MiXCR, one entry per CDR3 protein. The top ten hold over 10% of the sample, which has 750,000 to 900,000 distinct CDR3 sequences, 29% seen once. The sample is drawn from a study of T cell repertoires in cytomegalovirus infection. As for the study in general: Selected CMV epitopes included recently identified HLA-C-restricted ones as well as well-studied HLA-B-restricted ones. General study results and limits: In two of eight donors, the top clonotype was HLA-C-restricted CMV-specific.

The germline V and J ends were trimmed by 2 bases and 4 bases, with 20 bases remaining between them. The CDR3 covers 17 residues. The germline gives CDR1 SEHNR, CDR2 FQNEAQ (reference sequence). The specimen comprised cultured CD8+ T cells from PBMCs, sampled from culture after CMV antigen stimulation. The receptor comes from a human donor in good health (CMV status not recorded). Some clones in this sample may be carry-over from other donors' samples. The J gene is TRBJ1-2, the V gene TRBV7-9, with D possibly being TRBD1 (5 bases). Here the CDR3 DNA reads TGTGCCAGCAGCTTACCTCTCGAAGGAGGGGAATTCTATGGCTACACCTTC. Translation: CASSLPLEGGEFYGYTF.